This record concerns one T cell receptor beta chain sequence. Sequence at one end of the junction differs from germline and may be a read error. This sample also contains other DNA sequences that code for the same CDR3. Some clones are missing from TCRdb's copy, which holds only in-frame ones; the method was immunoSEQ multiplex PCR. The repertoire includes 100,000 to 150,000 clones, over 90% of them detected once, and roughly 1.2% sits in the top ten. These data are taken from a study of cytomegalovirus exposure and HLA in healthy donors. The material sequenced was PBMCs. The TCR comes from a woman aged 18-29 years in good health and CMV-seronegative.

CDR3 sequence reads: CASSSDSSYGYTF. CDR3 DNA sequence: TGTGCCAGCAGCTCGGACAGCTCGTATGGTTACACCTTC. The chain has TRBV5-4 and TRBJ1-2; weak D call: TRBD1 (6 bases). The germline V gene encodes CDR1 SGHNT and CDR2 YYREEE (reference sequence). This CDR3 is 13 amino acids long.